The 8 T cell receptor beta chains below all came from one sample that was sequenced in a study of blood T cell repertoires in COVID-19. The protocol was immunoSEQ multiplex PCR, while the TCRdb copy is restricted to in-frame clones and leaves out a portion. This table has 250,000 to 300,000 clones, over 85% appearing once. Sequenced input: peripheral blood. These receptors were taken from a woman in her 30s with COVID-19, enrolled during active disease.

This clone was detected only once. V gene TRBV28 combines with J gene TRBJ1-1, with a tentative D call TRBD1 (6 bases). Trimming took off 6 bases at V and 1 base at J, with 12 bases between the two ends. Germline CDR1 MDHEN, CDR2 SYDVKM. The length of the CDR3 is 14 residues. The CDR3 DNA follows: TGTGCCAGCAGACTACGACAGGCGAACACTGAAGCTTTCTTT. It yields the protein CASRLRQANTEAFF.

The chain combines TRBV30 with TRBJ1-1, with D maybe TRBD1 (6 bases). CDR1 is GTSNPN, CDR2 SVGIG, per germline (reference sequence). The V and J ends lost 3 bases and 1 base respectively, with 9 bases between them. CDR3 size: 13 residues. This CDR3 is CAWSLRGNTEAFF. CDR3 sequence (DNA): TGTGCCTGGAGCCTCAGGGGGAACACTGAAGCTTTCTTT. Supplemented by reference TRBV30 and TRBJ1-1, the full variable domain reads SQTIHQWPATLVQPVGSPLSLECTVEGTSNPNLYWYRQAAGRGLQLLFYSVGIGQISSEVPQNLSASRPQDRQFILSSKKLLLSDSGFYLCAWSLRGNTEAFFGQGTRLTVV.

V is TRBV6-5 and J is TRBJ1-5; TRBD1 matches at 8 bases. CDR3 length equals 15 residues. Trimming removed 0 bases from V and 6 bases from J; junction bases left unmatched: 4. Germline CDR1 is MNHEY and CDR2 is SVGAGI. The CDR3 DNA reads as TGTGCCAGCAGTTACTCGGGGCAGGGGGCTCAGCCCCAGCATTTT. This codes for CASSYSGQGAQPQHF.

The chain is built from TRBV30 and TRBJ1-2; possibly TRBD1 for D (6 bases). This CDR3 has 15 amino acids. CDR1 is GTSNPN and CDR2 is SVGIG in the germline V gene (reference sequence). The germline V and J ends were trimmed by 0 bases and 7 bases, with 18 bases remaining between them. CDR3 loop: CAWSVPNKGRGGYTF. Here the CDR3 DNA reads TGTGCCTGGAGTGTCCCGAACAAAGGCAGGGGTGGCTACACCTTC.

The rearrangement joins TRBV15 to TRBJ2-5; D may be TRBD1 (6 bases). Trimming removed 0 bases from V and 1 base from J, with 12 bases in between. The CDR3 loop spans 16 amino acids. CDR1 LNHNV and CDR2 YYDKDF come from the germline V gene (reference sequence). CDR3 sequence reads: CATSRDWAGAQETQYF. The CDR3 DNA follows: TGTGCCACCAGCAGAGATTGGGCAGGGGCCCAAGAGACCCAGTACTTC.

This sequence joins TRBV7-9 and TRBJ2-7, with TRBD2 matching over 14 bases. The CDR3 has 18 residues. V lost 5 bases, J lost 0 bases, and 9 bases stayed unmatched. The germline V gene has CDR1 SEHNR and CDR2 FQNEAQ (reference sequence). The CDR3 coding sequence is TGTGCCAGCAGCCCCATGGGGGGGACTAGCGGGAGCTCCTACGAGCAGTACTTC. Translating gives CASSPMGGTSGSSYEQYF.

The chain combines TRBV13 with TRBJ1-2; maybe TRBD1 (5 bases). The V and J ends lost 6 bases and 4 bases respectively, with 15 bases between them. Germline V CDR1 and CDR2: PRHDT, FYEKMQ (reference sequence). The CDR3 has 14 amino acids. The chain's CDR3 is CASSARGSSYGYTF. The CDR3 DNA is TGTGCCAGCAGTGCTAGGGGATCAAGCTATGGCTACACCTTC.

V and J are TRBV2 and TRBJ2-3; 9 bases fit TRBD2. CDR1 is SNHLY, CDR2 FYNNEI, per germline. The CDR3 spans 16 residues. V shed 8 bases, J shed 3 bases, and the junction held 12 bases outside the gene matches. Written as DNA, the CDR3 is TGTGCCAGCGTTTTGGCGGGGGGGCCTAGGACAGATACGCAGTATTTT. Translation: CASVLAGGPRTDTQYF.